The rows below give T cell receptor beta chains drawn from one sample of a study of vaccination and CD4 T cells after COVID-19. These receptors' targets are unknown. TCRdb re-derived calls from the PCR reads in MiXCR, one entry per CDR3 protein. The data contain roughly 15,000 distinct CDR3 sequences, approximately 27% of them singletons. The sequenced sample consisted of cultured CD4+ T cells from blood. The source of these receptors is a human donor with COVID-19. CDR3s include the opening cysteine and the closing phenylalanine or tryptophan. A D gene is named only where the DNA matches it firmly. Clone sizes are given selectively: once, few, many, or a class where the clone is expanded.

clone_size	j_call	v_call	d_call	cdr3_nt	cdr3_aa
NA	TRBJ2-1	TRBV19	TRBD2	TGTGCCAGTAGTCAATTGAGGGAGGGTGAGCAGTTCTTC	CASSQLREGEQFF
NA	TRBJ2-3	TRBV18	TRBD2	TGTGCCAGCTCACCAATAGCGGGGGGTCCCACAGATACGCAGTATTTT	CASSPIAGGPTDTQYF
NA	TRBJ2-5	TRBV5-1	NA	TGCGCCAGCAGCTTAATGACCCCGACGGAAGAGACCCAGTACTTC	CASSLMTPTEETQYF
few	TRBJ2-7	TRBV7-8	NA	TGTGCCAGCAGCTCGAAACAGGGAGGGTTGAGGCACGAGCAGTACTTC	CASSSKQGGLRHEQYF
few	TRBJ2-6	TRBV11-3	NA	TGTGCTTCGGGGGCTGGGGCCAACGTCCTGACTTTC	CASGAGANVLTF
NA	TRBJ1-6	TRBV2	TRBD1	TGTGCCAGCAGTGGGACAGGGCATTATAATTCACCTCTCCACTTT	CASSGTGHYNSPLHF
few	TRBJ2-5	TRBV6-1	NA	TGTGCCAGCAGTGAAGCGCGACATAGCTCTGAGACCCAGTACTTC	CASSEARHSSETQYF
NA	TRBJ1-2	TRBV7-6	TRBD1	TGTGCCAGCAGCTTTGGACAGGGGGGCTACACCTTC	CASSFGQGGYTF
NA	TRBJ2-2	TRBV24-1	NA	TGTGCCACCAGTGATTTGGGGGGGCATGAAGGGAACACCGGGGAGCTGTTTTTT	CATSDLGGHEGNTGELFF
medium-sized	TRBJ1-6	TRBV27	NA	TGTGCCAGCAGTTCTCCAGGGAGCTCCTATAATTCACCCCTCCACTTT	CASSSPGSSYNSPLHF
NA	TRBJ2-3	TRBV11-3	TRBD1	TGTGCCAGCACCTTGGGACAGGGAAGGAGTACAGATACGCAGTATTTT	CASTLGQGRSTDTQYF